The 32 T cell receptor beta chains reported below all come from one sample, sequenced in a study of glioma-infiltrating T cells after dendritic cell vaccination. Time point given: after dendritic cell vaccination, including at tumor progression/relapse. The repertoire was sequenced with immunoSEQ multiplex PCR; TCRdb's copy has only in-frame clones and lacks some. In the table there are around 83,000 clones, approximately 81% of which are singletons. Material: blood, obtained after dendritic cell vaccination. All receptors derive from a human donor with glioblastoma.

In nucleotides, the CDR3 is TGCGCCAGCAGCTACGACGGGAATTCACCCCTCCACTTT. Translating gives CASSYDGNSPLHF. This rearrangement joins TRBV5-1 to TRBJ1-6; unclear D gene. The CDR3 spans 13 residues. Trimming pared 3 bases from V and 7 bases from J, leaving 8 bases between. The germline V gene encodes CDR1 SGHRS and CDR2 YFSETQ.

This clone was found a few times. This chain uses TRBV29-1 with TRBJ2-1, with D unresolved. CDR3 size: 13 residues. Trimming shortened V by 2 bases and J by 3 bases, and 8 bases separated the two germline ends. Per germline, CDR1 SQVTM and CDR2 ANQGSEA. DNA for the CDR3: TGCAGCGTTGAATTCCCCCGCTACAATGAGCAGTTCTTC. Encoded protein: CSVEFPRYNEQFF.

The rearrangement uses TRBV7-9 and TRBJ2-6; D is uncertain. The CDR3 totals 16 residues. Trimming pared 2 bases from V and 0 bases from J, leaving 8 bases between. Germline-derived CDR1 and CDR2 are SEHNR and FQNEAQ (reference sequence). CDR3 in DNA: TGTGCCAGCAGCTTATCGGGTAGCTCTGGGGCCAACGTCCTGACTTTC. It specifies CASSLSGSSGANVLTF.

The chain employs TRBV27 and TRBJ2-3; D is ambiguous. Germline V gene lookup returns CDR1 MNHEY and CDR2 SMNVEV (reference sequence). V lost 2 bases to trimming and J lost 2 bases, with 8 bases between them. The CDR3 is 14 residues long. The CDR3 nucleotides are TGTGCCAGCAGTTTAGGGCAGGCCACAGATACGCAGTATTTT. Protein sequence: CASSLGQATDTQYF.

This clone was observed a handful of times. The V call is TRBV7-9, the J call TRBJ2-7; tentative D call: TRBD1 (6 bases). This CDR3 has 13 residues. Germline CDR1 and CDR2: SEHNR and FQNEAQ (reference sequence). V was shortened by 6 bases and J by 2 bases, with 11 bases between the two germline ends. The CDR3 spells CASRRTETYEQYF. The CDR3 DNA reads TGTGCCAGCAGACGGACAGAGACCTACGAGCAGTACTTC.

This clone appeared a few times. The V and J genes are TRBV10-1 and TRBJ2-1; D perhaps matches TRBD2 (7 bases). The germline V gene encodes CDR1 WNHNN and CDR2 SYGVQD (reference sequence). V was pared by 0 bases and J by 0 bases, with 15 bases between. This CDR3 has 18 residues. The CDR3 region has the DNA TGCGCCAGCAGTGAGTCCCTGGGGGGCGGGAGCTCCTACAATGAGCAGTTCTTC. Translated: CASSESLGGGSSYNEQFF.

J is TRBJ2-7 and V is TRBV30; D possibly corresponds to TRBD1 (6 bases). Germline loops: CDR1 GTSNPN, CDR2 SVGIG (reference sequence). The CDR3 is made up of 13 amino acids. V lost 2 bases and J 4 bases, leaving 12 bases between the germline ends. The CDR3 nucleotides are TGTGCCTGGAGTAGGACAGTAGGATACGAGCAGTACTTC. It encodes CAWSRTVGYEQYF. The variable domain in full, completed from reference TRBV30 and TRBJ2-7, reads SQTIHQWPATLVQPVGSPLSLECTVEGTSNPNLYWYRQAAGRGLQLLFYSVGIGQISSEVPQNLSASRPQDRQFILSSKKLLLSDSGFYLCAWSRTVGYEQYFGPGTRLTVT.

The chain is built from TRBV6-4 and TRBJ2-1; 8 nucleotides agree with TRBD1. CDR1 is MRHNA, CDR2 SNTAGT, per germline. CDR3 length: 15 residues. V shed 3 bases and J 0 bases; nucleotides not matched to a gene: 1. CDR3 region: CASSETGGSYNEQFF. Written as DNA, the CDR3 is TGTGCCAGCAGTGAAACAGGGGGCTCCTACAATGAGCAGTTCTTC.

The V and J genes are TRBV27 and TRBJ2-7, with D tentatively TRBD2 (5 bases). The CDR3 is made up of 14 amino acids. Between the trimmed V and J ends, which lost 4 bases and 5 bases, there was a span of 15 bases. The germline V gene has CDR1 MNHEY and CDR2 SMNVEV (reference sequence). In DNA form, the CDR3 reads TGTGCCAGCAGTTCAACTAGGAATCGAGACGAGCAGTACTTC. It encodes CASSSTRNRDEQYF.

The chain combines TRBV9 with TRBJ1-3, with 7 bases matching TRBD1. Looked up from germline, CDR1 is SGDLS and CDR2 is YYNGEE. This CDR3 is built from 16 residues. The J segment lost 0 bases and the V segment lost 4 bases, leaving 7 bases of the junction unmatched. The CDR3 sequence: CASSIDRASSGNTIYF. The CDR3 DNA is TGTGCCAGCAGCATCGACAGGGCGAGCTCTGGAAACACCATATATTTT.

The gene calls are TRBV6-1 and TRBJ1-1; the match to TRBD1 covers 7 bases. CDR3 length: 12 residues. Unmatched junction bases numbered 3, after V lost 6 bases and J lost 5 bases. CDR1 and CDR2 from the germline V gene are MNHNS and SASEGT. The CDR3 sequence: CASSLTGTEAFF. DNA for the CDR3: TGTGCCAGCAGCTTGACAGGGACTGAAGCTTTCTTT.

V usage is TRBV5-1 and J usage is TRBJ2-5, with D maybe TRBD1 (5 bases). This CDR3 region has 16 residues. V lost 3 bases and J 2 bases, leaving 17 bases between the germline ends. CDR1 and CDR2 from the germline V gene are SGHRS and YFSETQ. CDR3 nucleotides: TGCGCCAGCAGCTCATCCAAAGACAGAATACAAGAGACCCAGTACTTC. Translating gives CASSSSKDRIQETQYF.

This chain joins TRBV7-8 and TRBJ2-1; no firm D call. This CDR3 is 14 amino acids long. Trimming pared 7 bases from V and 0 bases from J, leaving 10 bases between. The germline V gene encodes CDR1 SGHVS and CDR2 FQNEAQ. CDR3 nucleotides: TGTGCCAGCACCTTGTTCAGCTCCTACAATGAGCAGTTCTTC. It codes for CASTLFSSYNEQFF.

This clone was seen a single time. The chain couples TRBV20-1 to TRBJ2-1; D uncertain. This CDR3 comprises 11 residues. V was pared by 1 base and J by 10 bases, with 8 bases between. CDR1 is DFQATT and CDR2 is SNEGSKA in the germline V gene (reference sequence). The CDR3 loop is CSARGAYEQFF. The CDR3 DNA sequence: TGCAGTGCTAGAGGGGCATACGAGCAGTTCTTC.

This rearrangement joins TRBV2 to TRBJ2-5; tentative D call: TRBD1 (6 bases). Germline V gene data show CDR1 as SNHLY and CDR2 as FYNNEI. V lost 1 base and J lost 2, with 17 bases in between. The CDR3 runs to 17 residues. The CDR3 DNA follows: TGTGCCAGCAGTGAAGACCCTGCCGACAGGAGTCAAGAGACCCAGTACTTC. It is translated as CASSEDPADRSQETQYF.

V and J are TRBV4-1 and TRBJ2-3, with D possibly TRBD1 on 6 matching bases. Trimming pared 4 bases from V and 1 base from J, leaving 12 bases between. This CDR3 contains 15 residues. Germline CDR1 and CDR2: MGHRA and YSYEKL. CDR3 coding DNA: TGCGCCAGCAGCCGGGCAGGGGACCGCACAGATACGCAGTATTTT. Translating it yields CASSRAGDRTDTQYF.

The chain links TRBV11-2 to TRBJ2-3; 11 bases are shared with TRBD2. The V segment lost 5 bases and the J segment 2 bases; nucleotides outside the gene matches: 3. Looked up from germline, CDR1 is SGHAT and CDR2 is FQNNGV. The CDR3 loop spans 15 amino acids. The CDR3 DNA reads as TGTGCCAGCAGCCCGACTAGCGGGACCACAGATACGCAGTATTTT. Translation gives CASSPTSGTTDTQYF.

The count of this clone is one. The chain carries TRBV18 and TRBJ2-7; D perhaps matches TRBD2 (5 bases). Germline V gene data show CDR1 as KGHSH and CDR2 as LQKENI. The CDR3 is 13 residues long. V lost 3 bases and J lost 2, with 8 bases in between. For the CDR3, the DNA is TGTGCCAGCTCACCTAGCGTTACCTACGAGCAGTACTTC. This sequence encodes CASSPSVTYEQYF. The whole variable domain, remainder taken from reference TRBV18 and TRBJ2-7, is NAGVMQNPRHLVRRRGQEARLRCSPMKGHSHVYWYRQLPEEGLKFMVYLQKENIIDESGMPKERFSAEFPKEGPSILRIQQVVRGDSAAYFCASSPSVTYEQYFGPGTRLTVT.

The chain is built from TRBV29-1 and TRBJ1-2; 10 nucleotides line up with TRBD1. This CDR3 spans 13 amino acids. The germline V gene has CDR1 SQVTM and CDR2 ANQGSEA. With V trimmed by 7 bases and J by 2 bases, 4 bases remained unmatched. In DNA form, the CDR3 reads TGCAGCGCGGGGGGACAGGGGAACTATGGCTACACCTTC. As protein: CSAGGQGNYGYTF.

The rearrangement links TRBV6-5 to TRBJ2-3; TRBD1 matches at 8 bases. Germline CDR1 is MNHEY and CDR2 is SVGAGI. The CDR3 is made up of 14 amino acids. V was pared by 6 bases and J by 4 bases, with 6 bases of the junction left unmatched. This CDR3 is CASSRTGSSDTQYF. CDR3 DNA sequence: TGTGCCAGCAGCCGGACAGGGTCCTCAGATACGCAGTATTTT.

The genes are TRBV29-1 and TRBJ2-5, with a weak D call TRBD1 (6 bases). V was shortened by 8 bases and J by 5 bases, with 15 bases between the two germline ends. The germline V gene has CDR1 SQVTM and CDR2 ANQGSEA. This CDR3 is 12 amino acids long. The CDR3 protein is CSYRRGWETQYF. CDR3 nucleotides: TGCAGCTATCGAAGGGGGTGGGAGACCCAGTACTTC.

This chain links TRBV6-1 with TRBJ2-7; D is unclear. With 1 base removed from V and 1 base from J, the gap between germline ends came to 14 bases. Germline CDR1 and CDR2: MNHNS and SASEGT. This CDR3 region has 16 residues. CDR3 DNA sequence: TGTGCCAGCAGTGAAGATTTTGGGCAGCCTTCCTACGAGCAGTACTTC. It codes for CASSEDFGQPSYEQYF.

V and J are TRBV29-1 and TRBJ2-7, with a tentative D call TRBD2 (6 bases). Trimming stripped 4 bases from V and 0 bases from J, with 19 bases between. The germline V gene has CDR1 SQVTM and CDR2 ANQGSEA. The CDR3 loop spans 16 amino acids. The CDR3 region has the DNA TGCAGCGTTGTAGGAGGGTCGGACCTTAGCTCCTACGAGCAGTACTTC. Encoded protein: CSVVGGSDLSSYEQYF.

The chain joins TRBV7-6 to TRBJ1-2, with 8 bases matching TRBD1. Germline lookup yields CDR1 SGHVS and CDR2 FNYEAQ. After removal of 5 bases from V and 8 bases from J, the junction contained 16 bases not matched to a gene. This CDR3 spans 16 amino acids. The CDR3, as DNA: TGTGCCAGCAGCCCTAGGGGGGCCGGACAGGGCTCGGGCTACACCTTC. Translating gives CASSPRGAGQGSGYTF.

The chain recombines TRBV27 with TRBJ2-7; tentatively, D is TRBD1 (5 bases). Germline values: CDR1 MNHEY, CDR2 SMNVEV (reference sequence). The CDR3 runs 15 residues. The V and J ends lost 0 bases and 4 bases respectively, with 13 bases between them. The CDR3 DNA reads TGTGCCAGCAGTTTATCAGGGGTAACTTATTACGAGCAGTACTTC. Translation gives CASSLSGVTYYEQYF.

The chain combines TRBV27 with TRBJ1-1; D perhaps matches TRBD1 (6 bases). Trimming removed 4 bases at V and 6 bases at J, with 15 bases between. The CDR3 has 14 amino acids. Germline assignment: CDR1 MNHEY and CDR2 SMNVEV (reference sequence). CDR3 in amino acids: CASSSHRDTPEAFF. The CDR3 region has the DNA TGTGCCAGCAGTTCGCACAGGGATACTCCTGAAGCTTTCTTT.

The chain joins TRBV6-5 to TRBJ1-5, with D possibly being TRBD1 (6 bases). The ends were cut back, 6 bases at V and 4 bases at J, with 13 bases in the middle. The germline gives CDR1 MNHEY, CDR2 SVGAGI. The CDR3 extends over 14 amino acids. Here the CDR3 DNA reads TGTGCCAGCAGGTCGGACAGAATGAATCAGCCCCAGCATTTT. It codes for CASRSDRMNQPQHF.

The chain recombines TRBV29-1 with TRBJ1-4; D perhaps matches TRBD1 (6 bases). Trimming pared 3 bases from V and 8 bases from J, leaving 13 bases between. Germline CDR1 is SQVTM and CDR2 is ANQGSEA. The length of the CDR3 is 13 residues. The CDR3 sequence: CSVDRGAGEKLFF. The CDR3 nucleotides read TGCAGCGTTGATCGGGGGGCAGGGGAAAAACTGTTTTTT.

In this sample, this clone turned up once. The gene calls are TRBV7-9 and TRBJ2-3, with a tentative D call TRBD2 (5 bases). The CDR3 has 16 residues. The germline V gene encodes CDR1 SEHNR and CDR2 FQNEAQ (reference sequence). The germline V and J ends were trimmed by 1 base and 3 bases, with 14 bases remaining between them. The CDR3 protein is CASSLEGLGRTDTQYF. The CDR3 nucleotides read TGTGCCAGCAGCTTAGAAGGCCTGGGGAGAACAGATACGCAGTATTTT.

The rearrangement uses TRBV28 and TRBJ2-7; 10 nucleotides align to TRBD2. Per germline, CDR1 MDHEN and CDR2 SYDVKM. Germline trimming cut 4 bases from V and 4 bases from J; bases unmatched to any gene: 28. The CDR3 is 22 residues long. The CDR3 region is CASSSHAPGGGSSGRFGYEQYF. DNA for the CDR3: TGTGCCAGCAGTTCCCACGCCCCGGGGGGGGGCTCTAGCGGGAGATTTGGGTACGAGCAGTACTTC. Full variable domain (outside the CDR3, taken from reference TRBV28 and TRBJ2-7): DVKVTQSSRYLVKRTGEKVFLECVQDMDHENMFWYRQDPGLGLRLIYFSYDVKMKEKGDIPEGYSVSREKKERFSLILESASTNQTSMYLCASSSHAPGGGSSGRFGYEQYFGPGTRLTVT.

This chain links TRBV28 with TRBJ2-7; 10 nucleotides line up with TRBD1. This CDR3 is built from 15 residues. Germline V lookup: CDR1 MDHEN, CDR2 SYDVKM. The trim removed 5 bases at V and 1 base at J, leaving 5 bases unmatched. CDR3 in DNA: TGTGCCAGCAGTCCGACAGGGGGCGCATCCTACGAGCAGTACTTC. Translating gives CASSPTGGASYEQYF.

The chain has TRBV7-9 and TRBJ2-2; D is possibly TRBD2 (6 bases). With 4 bases removed from V and 1 base from J, the gap between germline ends came to 13 bases. This CDR3 comprises 16 residues. The germline V gene has CDR1 SEHNR and CDR2 FQNEAQ (reference sequence). In DNA, the CDR3 is TGTGCCAGCAGCTACTTAAGGGAGGAGAACACCGGGGAGCTGTTTTTT. Translated: CASSYLREENTGELFF.